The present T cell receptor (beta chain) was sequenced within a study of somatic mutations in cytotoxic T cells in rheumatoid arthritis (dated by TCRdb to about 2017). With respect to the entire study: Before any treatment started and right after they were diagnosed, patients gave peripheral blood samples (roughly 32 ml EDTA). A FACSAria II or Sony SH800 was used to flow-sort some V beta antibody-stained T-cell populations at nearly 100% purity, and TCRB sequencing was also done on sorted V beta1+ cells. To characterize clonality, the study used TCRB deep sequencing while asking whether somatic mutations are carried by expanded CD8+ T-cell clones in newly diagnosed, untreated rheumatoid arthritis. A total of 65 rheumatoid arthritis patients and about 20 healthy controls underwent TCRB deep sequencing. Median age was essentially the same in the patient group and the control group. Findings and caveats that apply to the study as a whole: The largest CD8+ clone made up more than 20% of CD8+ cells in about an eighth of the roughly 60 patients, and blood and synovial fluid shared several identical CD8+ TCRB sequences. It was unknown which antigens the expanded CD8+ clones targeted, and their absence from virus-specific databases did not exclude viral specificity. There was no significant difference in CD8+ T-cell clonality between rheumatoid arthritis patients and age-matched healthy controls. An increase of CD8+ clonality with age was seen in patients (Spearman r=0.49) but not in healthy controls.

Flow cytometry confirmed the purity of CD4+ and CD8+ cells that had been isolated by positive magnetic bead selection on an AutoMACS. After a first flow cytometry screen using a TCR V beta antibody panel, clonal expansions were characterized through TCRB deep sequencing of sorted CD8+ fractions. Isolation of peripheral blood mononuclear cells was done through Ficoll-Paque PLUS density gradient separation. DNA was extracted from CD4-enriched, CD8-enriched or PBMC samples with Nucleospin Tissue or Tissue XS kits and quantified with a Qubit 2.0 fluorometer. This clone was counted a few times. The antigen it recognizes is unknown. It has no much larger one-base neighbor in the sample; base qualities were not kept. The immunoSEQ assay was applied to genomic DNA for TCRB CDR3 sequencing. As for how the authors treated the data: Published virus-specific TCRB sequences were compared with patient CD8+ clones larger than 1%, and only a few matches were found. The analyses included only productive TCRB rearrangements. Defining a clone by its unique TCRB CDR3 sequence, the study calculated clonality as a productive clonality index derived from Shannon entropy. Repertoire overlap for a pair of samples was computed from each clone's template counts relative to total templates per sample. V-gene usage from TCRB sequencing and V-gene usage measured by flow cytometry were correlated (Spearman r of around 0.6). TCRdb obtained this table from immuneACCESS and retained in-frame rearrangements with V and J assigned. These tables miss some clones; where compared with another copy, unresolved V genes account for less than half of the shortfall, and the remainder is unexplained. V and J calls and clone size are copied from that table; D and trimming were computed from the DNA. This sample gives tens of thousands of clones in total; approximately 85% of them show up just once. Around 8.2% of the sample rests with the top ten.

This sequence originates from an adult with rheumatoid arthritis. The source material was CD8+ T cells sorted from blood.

The CDR3 protein is CASSPTLPQGQTGYTF. DNA sequence: TGCGCCAGCAGCCCGACTCTGCCACAAGGACAAACGGGCTACACCTTC. The rearrangement combines TRBV4-1 with TRBJ1-2; a weak D assignment points to TRBD1 (5 bases agree). Relative to germline, V is 4 bases shorter and J is 8 bases shorter, with 23 bases between their ends. The CDR3 contains 16 residues, cysteine and phenylalanine counted. Here the CDR3 DNA is all that survives: 48 bases in frame from base 1. Based on the germline V gene, the CDR1 and CDR2 sequences are MGHRA and YSYEKL.